This T cell receptor (beta chain) is from a study of blood T cells in healthy people across ages. Extraction yielded at least 5 micrograms of total RNA per sample. As regards this clonotype: Its antigen is not known.

Germline CDR1 SGHRS, CDR2 YFSETQ. This CDR3 is 14 amino acids long. The V end was cut by 5 bases, the J end by 0 bases, with 6 bases between. Study conclusions and caveats: Diversity figures based on one million T cells were deemed too low.

Through a sample-barcoded 5' primer and a J-beta primer mix, a second PCR was run for roughly 6 to 12 cycles. TCRdb itself ran the 5' RACE reads through MiXCR, one entry per CDR3 protein. The sample lists roughly 800,000 distinct CDR3 sequences; 58% were seen once. V gene TRBV5-1 combines with J gene TRBJ2-6; D not certain. The TCR sequence derives from a young man in good health. The sequenced sample consisted of blood. The CDR3 nucleotides are TGCGCCAGCAGAGTCGTCTCTGGGGCCAACGTCCTGACTTTC. Its translation is CASRVVSGANVLTF.